This T cell receptor (beta chain) appears in the sequencing data of a study of blood T cells in healthy people across ages. A second PCR of about 7 to 12 cycles used a sample-barcoded 5' primer and a J-beta primer mix. A single record per CDR3 protein comes from TCRdb applying MiXCR to the 5' RACE reads. In the table there are 500,000 to 600,000 distinct CDR3 sequences, about 25% of which are singletons. This clonotype was recorded a few times. The V gene's germline CDR1 is SGHTA and CDR2 FQGNSA. Trimming shortened V by 5 bases and J by 6 bases, and 18 bases separated the two germline ends. This CDR3 is built from 15 residues.

The clonotype originates from a woman between 65 and 79 years old in good health. This sequence joins TRBV7-2 and TRBJ2-3, with D perhaps given as TRBD1 or TRBD2 (5 bases each). Sequencing was done on a sample of blood. The CDR3 DNA follows: TGTGCCAGCAGCCAGAGAGGGGCCCCTTTGGATACGCAGTATTTT. Translating it yields CASSQRGAPLDTQYF.